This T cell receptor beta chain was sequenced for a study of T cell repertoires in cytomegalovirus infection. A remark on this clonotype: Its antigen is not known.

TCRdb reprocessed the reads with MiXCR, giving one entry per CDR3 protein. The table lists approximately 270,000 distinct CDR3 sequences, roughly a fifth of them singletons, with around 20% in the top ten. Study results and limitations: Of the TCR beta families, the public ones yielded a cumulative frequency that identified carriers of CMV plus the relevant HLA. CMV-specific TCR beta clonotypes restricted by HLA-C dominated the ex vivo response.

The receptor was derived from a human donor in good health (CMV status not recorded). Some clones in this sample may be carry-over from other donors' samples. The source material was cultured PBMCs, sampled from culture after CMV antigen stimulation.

The CDR3 DNA reads TGCAGCGTTGAGCGCTCTGGGGCCAACGTCCTGACTTTC. Translation gives CSVERSGANVLTF. V gene TRBV29-1 combines with J gene TRBJ2-6; D gene uncertain. Germline-derived CDR1 and CDR2 are SQVTM and ANQGSEA. Trimming shortened V by 3 bases and J by 0 bases, and 3 bases separated the two germline ends. This CDR3 spans 13 amino acids.